Shown below are 9 T cell receptor beta chains from a single sample sequenced in a study of cytotoxic CD8 clonotypes in ibrutinib-treated CLL. This table comes from immunoSEQ multiplex PCR, and its TCRdb copy is limited to in-frame clones, with some not included. The sample carries 40,000 or so clones, 60% to 75% recorded once. This material consisted of PBMCs, taken at disease progression, from a patient treated with ibrutinib. These receptors originate from a human donor with chronic lymphocytic leukemia.

The J gene is TRBJ2-5, the V gene TRBV5-1; TRBD2 matches 13 bases. Looked up from germline, CDR1 is SGHRS and CDR2 is YFSETQ. Trimming cost V 0 bases and J 1 base; bases outside gene matches: 12. The length of the CDR3 is 20 residues. CDR3 sequence: CASSLEFVQGLAGLQETQYF. CDR3 nucleotide sequence: TGCGCCAGCAGCTTGGAGTTTGTACAGGGACTAGCGGGGCTCCAAGAGACCCAGTACTTC.

The chain has TRBV29-1 and TRBJ2-1, with no clear D. This CDR3 has 24 amino acids. Per germline, CDR1 SQVTM and CDR2 ANQGSEA. The ends were cut back, 1 base at V and 0 bases at J, with 37 bases in the middle. The CDR3 region is CSVEGVMVPDGSSARARSYNEQFF. DNA for the CDR3: TGCAGCGTTGAAGGTGTTATGGTTCCGGATGGTTCATCCGCTCGCGCTCGCTCCTACAATGAGCAGTTCTTC.

V is TRBV9 and J is TRBJ2-3; the match to TRBD2 covers 7 bases. V shed 4 bases, J shed 3 bases, and the junction held 14 bases outside the gene matches. CDR3 length: 17 amino acids. Germline CDR1 is SGDLS and CDR2 is YYNGEE. CDR3 amino acids: CASSPSPARAGTDTQYF. The DNA for the CDR3 is TGTGCCAGCAGCCCCTCCCCCGCAAGAGCGGGGACAGATACGCAGTATTTT.

A single count supports this clone. The rearrangement joins TRBV5-8 to TRBJ2-1; D gene uncertain. Trimming took 5 bases from V and 9 from J, leaving 15 bases between them. The CDR3 consists of 13 residues. From germline, CDR1 is SGHTS and CDR2 YDEGEE. CDR3 loop: CASRVLGFGEQFF. CDR3 in DNA: TGTGCCAGCAGGGTACTGGGTTTTGGTGAGCAGTTCTTC.

The V and J genes are TRBV7-3 and TRBJ2-1; D assignment may be TRBD1 or TRBD2 (5 bases each). This CDR3 spans 19 amino acids. Germline CDR1 reads SGHTA; CDR2 reads FQGTGA. V lost 5 bases and J lost 1, with 24 bases in between. The CDR3 coding sequence is TGTGCCAGCAGCACTAGGACGGAAGAGGGGCTCCTTTCCTACAATGAGCAGTTCTTC. This sequence encodes CASSTRTEEGLLSYNEQFF.

The chain recombines TRBV7-6 with TRBJ2-7; 7 nucleotides align to TRBD1. The ends lost 6 bases at V and 0 bases at J; junction bases unmatched: 11. The length of the CDR3 is 16 residues. The germline V gene encodes CDR1 SGHVS and CDR2 FNYEAQ. CDR3 DNA: TGTGCCAGCAGTCCAACCTTGACAGGGTCCTCCTACGAGCAGTACTTC. The encoded protein is CASSPTLTGSSYEQYF.

The chain joins TRBV5-1 to TRBJ2-3; TRBD2 is a possible D gene (7 bases). Trimming stripped 4 bases from V and 4 bases from J, with 16 bases between. CDR1 is SGHRS and CDR2 is YFSETQ in the germline V gene. The CDR3 runs to 15 residues. CDR3 DNA: TGCGCCAGCAGCACCGGGGGGCCGGGGGCAGATACGCAGTATTTT. Translated, it gives CASSTGGPGADTQYF.

In its sample, this clone was seen a few times. V usage is TRBV6-1 and J usage is TRBJ1-4; 9 bases are shared with TRBD1. CDR3 size: 16 residues. After removal of 4 bases from V and 5 bases from J, the junction contained 8 bases not matched to a gene. Germline V gene lookup returns CDR1 MNHNS and CDR2 SASEGT. The CDR3 coding sequence is TGTGCCAGCAGTGCCCGAAACAGGGGGCAGAATGAAAAACTGTTTTTT. Amino acids: CASSARNRGQNEKLFF.

The chain recombines TRBV14 with TRBJ2-4; 8 positions agree with TRBD1. V was clipped by 4 bases and J by 3 bases; unmatched bases: 5. The CDR3 contains 15 residues. In germline, CDR1 is SGHDN, CDR2 FVKESK. The CDR3 protein is CASSPETGVKNIQYF. In DNA, the CDR3 is TGTGCCAGCAGCCCGGAGACAGGGGTCAAAAACATTCAGTACTTC.